A selection of T cell receptor beta chains follows, all from one sample in a study of blood T cell repertoires in COVID-19. Generated by immunoSEQ multiplex PCR, the TCRdb table keeps only in-frame clones and is missing some. The sample records about 210,000 clones, 75% to 90% being singletons. The sample comprised PBMCs or T cells enriched from blood (not recorded which). The receptors were sampled from a woman aged 25 to 39 who had been exposed to COVID-19. The CDR3 runs from the conserved cysteine through the conserved F or W. Fields, in order: V gene, clone size, D gene, J gene, CDR3 DNA, CDR3 protein. D genes are given only for firm matches. Only some rows state a clone size, as once, few, many or a class for expanded clones.

TRBV11-3	-	-	TRBJ2-1	TGTGCCAGCAGCTTAGGGGGTGGGGGCGTAGCTGATGAGCAGTTCTTC	CASSLGGGGVADEQFF
TRBV2	-	TRBD1	TRBJ1-5	TGTGCCAGCAGCCTACAGGGGGCGCTTAGCAATCAGCCCCAGCATTTT	CASSLQGALSNQPQHF
TRBV2	-	-	TRBJ1-2	TGTGCCAGCAGTGAAGTCGAGACAGTCTATGGCTACACCTTC	CASSEVETVYGYTF
TRBV5-6	-	-	TRBJ2-3	TGTGCCAGCAGCTGGCATGTAGATACGCAGTATTTT	CASSWHVDTQYF
TRBV3-1/TRBV3-2	-	TRBD1	TRBJ2-2	TGTGCCAGCAGGCCAATTTCCGGGACAGGTAACACCGGGGAGCTGTTTTTT	CASRPISGTGNTGELFF
TRBV20-1	-	-	TRBJ1-6	TGCAGTGCTAGTCCCGGGATGGGGTCACCACCCCTCCACTTT	CSASPGMGSPPLHF
TRBV12-3/TRBV12-4	-	-	TRBJ1-2	TGTGCCAGCAGTACAGGGAAGATCTATGGCTACACCTTC	CASSTGKIYGYTF
TRBV9	-	TRBD1	TRBJ2-3	TGTGCCAGCAGCGTAGAGGGACAGCACACAGATACGCAGTATTTT	CASSVEGQHTDTQYF
TRBV27	-	TRBD1	TRBJ2-3	TGTGCCAGCCGGGACAGGGAAGAAGCAGATACGCAGTATTTT	CASRDREEADTQYF
TRBV2	-	TRBD1	TRBJ1-3	TGTGGGACAGGGGTTATCAACACCATATATTTT	CGTGVINTIYF
TRBV2	-	TRBD2	TRBJ2-5	TGTGCCAGCAGTGAAGTGGCTAGCGGGGGGAGGGAGACCCAGTACTTC	CASSEVASGGRETQYF
TRBV18	-	-	TRBJ2-2	TGTGCCAGCTCAAGAACACAGATTTCGAACACCGGGGAGCTGTTTTTT	CASSRTQISNTGELFF
TRBV7-2	-	TRBD2	TRBJ2-3	TGTGCCAGCAGCTTCGGCCTAGCGGGTTTCACAGATACGCAGTATTTT	CASSFGLAGFTDTQYF
TRBV19	-	TRBD1	TRBJ2-5	TGTGCCAGTAGTACAACAGGGGGCCGGGAGACCCAGTACTTC	CASSTTGGRETQYF
TRBV30	-	TRBD1	TRBJ2-1	TGTGCCTGGAGTTTAGGACAGGGTCAGAATGAGCAGTTCTTC	CAWSLGQGQNEQFF
TRBV6-2/TRBV6-3	-	TRBD1	TRBJ1-2	TGTGCCAGCAGTGACGGACAGGGGGACTATGGCTACACCTTC	CASSDGQGDYGYTF
TRBV10-3	-	-	TRBJ1-5	TGTGCCATCAGTGGGGACCCCGGGGGTGGGAAGAATCAGCCCCAGCATTTT	CAISGDPGGGKNQPQHF
TRBV6-1	-	-	TRBJ1-3	TGTGCCAGCAGTGAATTTCACTCTGGAAACACCATATATTTT	CASSEFHSGNTIYF
TRBV12-3/TRBV12-4	-	-	TRBJ1-1	TGTGCCAGCAGTCCAATTAGCACTGAAGCTTTCTTT	CASSPISTEAFF
TRBV18	-	TRBD1	TRBJ1-2	TGTGCCAGCTCACCGGACAGGGAAGACTATGGCTACACCTTC	CASSPDREDYGYTF
TRBV28	-	TRBD1	TRBJ1-5	TGTGCCAGCACCAAACCACCTCCAGGGGGCCGCAATCAGCCCCAGCATTTT	CASTKPPPGGRNQPQHF
TRBV7-8	-	-	TRBJ2-7	TGTGCCAGCAGCCCCATCTCCTACGAGCAGTACTTC	CASSPISYEQYF
TRBV19	-	TRBD1	TRBJ1-2	TGTGCCAGTAGTATAGATTGGGACAGGGTCTACACCTTC	CASSIDWDRVYTF
TRBV10-3	few	-	TRBJ2-3	TGTGCCATCAAGCCGGGTCTACTTGACACAGATACGCAGTATTTT	CAIKPGLLDTDTQYF
TRBV19	-	TRBD1	TRBJ1-6	TGTGCCAGTAGTATCTGGGACAGGGGTAATTCACCCCTCCACTTT	CASSIWDRGNSPLHF
TRBV6-5	once	-	TRBJ1-3	TGTGCCAGCAGTTACTCATCTCGCAGCTCTGGAAACACCATATATTTT	CASSYSSRSSGNTIYF
TRBV19	-	-	TRBJ1-5	TGTGCCAGCCAAATCCGGGATAGCAATCAGCCCCAGCATTTT	CASQIRDSNQPQHF
TRBV6-6	-	TRBD1	TRBJ2-7	TGTGCCAGCAGTCGGCCTGAGGTATTACGGGACAGGGCCTACGAGCAGTACTTC	CASSRPEVLRDRAYEQYF
TRBV2	-	TRBD2	TRBJ2-1	TGTGCCAGCAGTGTCCTCGGGGGAGGTCGGAGACTAGCGGGCAATGAGCAGTTCTTC	CASSVLGGGRRLAGNEQFF
TRBV18	-	-	TRBJ1-5	TGTGCCAGCTCACCGAAGGGAGCGGGCAATCAGCCCCAGCATTTT	CASSPKGAGNQPQHF
TRBV29-1	-	-	TRBJ1-6	TGCAGCGTTGACCAGACAGAGCATAATTCACCCCTCCACTTT	CSVDQTEHNSPLHF
TRBV29-1	-	TRBD2	TRBJ2-7	TGCAGCGCGGGGGGGGCATCAGGCAACGAGCAGTACTTC	CSAGGASGNEQYF
TRBV19	-	-	TRBJ1-5	TGTGCCAGTACCTCCGCGGGGTTGCTTGCCCAGCATTTT	CASTSAGLLAQHF
TRBV4-1	few	TRBD1	TRBJ1-4	TGCGCCAGCAGCCATCCAGGACAGGGAGATGAAAAACTGTTTTTT	CASSHPGQGDEKLFF
TRBV27	-	TRBD2	TRBJ2-7	TGTGCCAGCAGGTTTAGCGGGGGGGCCTACGAGCAGTACTTC	CASRFSGGAYEQYF
TRBV19	-	-	TRBJ1-2	TGTGCCAGTAGTATGTCCCAGACTAACTATGGCTACACCTTC	CASSMSQTNYGYTF
TRBV5-1	-	-	TRBJ1-1	TGCGCCAGCAGCTTGGGGCAGGCGCCCACTGAAGCTTTCTTT	CASSLGQAPTEAFF
TRBV12-5	-	TRBD1	TRBJ2-7	TGTGCTAGTGGTTTGGTAGCCGGACAGGGCGAGCAGTACTTC	CASGLVAGQGEQYF
TRBV21-1	-	-	TRBJ1-3	TGTGCCAGCAGTAGACAGGGGATCTCACCCTACTCTGGAAACACCATATATTTT	CASSRQGISPYSGNTIYF
TRBV29-1	-	TRBD2	TRBJ2-5	TGCAGCGTCGCTCGTGCTAGCGGACAAGAGACCCAGTACTTC	CSVARASGQETQYF
TRBV30	-	TRBD2	TRBJ2-1	TGTGCCTGGAAACCCAAGACTAGCGGGGGGAGGGATGAGCAGTTCTTC	CAWKPKTSGGRDEQFF
TRBV2	-	-	TRBJ2-1	TGTGCCAGCAGCCCCGAGATGGGGGCCGAGTTCTTC	CASSPEMGAEFF
TRBV3-1/TRBV3-2	-	TRBD1	TRBJ1-1	TGTGCCAGCAGCCAAGGGGTGTCCAGGACAGGGGATCCTGAAGCTTTCTTT	CASSQGVSRTGDPEAFF